The sequence of this TCR beta chain was determined in a study of blood T cell repertoires in COVID-19. Study-level information: The origin of the acute and convalescent COVID-19 samples was the United States, Italy and Spain. Nucleic acid was either cDNA or gDNA, and it came from T cells, B-cell-depleted T cells, or PBMCs.

Per the original methods: Estimates of nucleated cell counts were drawn from the amplification of reference gene primers. Method: immunoSEQ multiplex PCR; TCRdb's copy keeps in-frame clones and lacks some. D and trimming were read from the DNA, whereas the V and J calls and clone size are those reported in that table. In the table there are over 150,000 clones, 85% to 95% of which are singletons. The sequence derives from a man in his fifties or sixties with acute or convalescent COVID-19. Sequencing used peripheral blood.

CDR3 in amino acids: CASSDSGGLDEKLFF. The DNA of the CDR3 is TGTGCCAGCAGTGATTCAGGGGGCTTGGATGAAAAACTGTTTTTT. V is TRBV28 and J is TRBJ1-4, with 8 bases that match TRBD1. V shed 5 bases and J 6 bases; nucleotides not matched to a gene: 8. The V gene's germline CDR1 is MDHEN and CDR2 SYDVKM. The CDR3 is made up of 15 amino acids.